The 5 T cell receptor beta chains below all came from one sample that was sequenced in a study of shared clonotypes between healthy human individuals. The data were produced by immunoSEQ multiplex PCR, yet TCRdb's version contains in-frame clones alone and is incomplete. The sample has under 2.5 million clones, roughly 90% seen once. Sequenced material: naive CD4+ T cells from PBMCs. Subset indicated: CD45RA+ positively selected. Receptor source: a man between 18 and 29 years old in good health. Some clones in this sample may be carry-over from other donors' samples.

The gene calls are TRBV19 and TRBJ1-5; no clear D. Germline CDR1 reads LNHDA; CDR2 reads SQIVND (reference sequence). The CDR3 spans 14 residues. Deletions cut 1 base from V and 7 bases from J, with 11 bases between. The CDR3 protein is CASSIGRPFQPQHF. The DNA of the CDR3 is TGTGCCAGTAGTATAGGCAGGCCCTTCCAGCCCCAGCATTTT.

This clone was seen only once. V and J are TRBV2 and TRBJ1-2, with D possibly matching TRBD1 (6 bases). Trimming pared 5 bases from V and 6 bases from J, leaving 13 bases between. This CDR3 region has 13 residues. Germline values: CDR1 SNHLY, CDR2 FYNNEI. For the CDR3, the DNA is TGTGCCAGCAGTTTCAGGGGCTCGGATGGCTACACCTTC. Protein product: CASSFRGSDGYTF.

The chain uses TRBV7-3 and TRBJ2-2, with D uncertain. CDR3 length: 13 amino acids. Germline values: CDR1 SGHTA, CDR2 FQGTGA. Trimming took 3 bases from V and 6 from J, leaving 8 bases between them. CDR3 nucleotides: TGTGCCAGCAGCTTCGACTTGTCCGGGGAGCTGTTTTTT. Its translation is CASSFDLSGELFF. The full variable domain, with the rest looked up from reference TRBV7-3 and TRBJ2-2, is GAGVSQTPSNKVTEKGKYVELRCDPISGHTALYWYRQSLGQGPEFLIYFQGTGAADDSGLPNDRFFAVRPEGSVSTLKIQRTERGDSAVYLCASSFDLSGELFFGEGSRLTVL.

Regarding this clone: In the same sample, other DNA sequences code for this CDR3. The rearrangement uses TRBV6-1 and TRBJ2-7, with 9 bases that match TRBD1. CDR1 and CDR2 from the germline V gene are MNHNS and SASEGT. The V and J ends lost 5 bases and 3 bases, in that order; junction bases with no gene match: 5. The CDR3 is made up of 14 amino acids. The CDR3 DNA reads as TGTGCCAGCAGTCCGGGACAGGGTCTCTACGAGCAGTACTTC. Protein product: CASSPGQGLYEQYF.

V gene TRBV18 combines with J gene TRBJ1-1; tentatively, D is TRBD1 (5 bases). The length of the CDR3 is 19 residues. Between the trimmed V and J ends, which lost 3 bases and 2 bases, there was a span of 25 bases. CDR1 is KGHSH and CDR2 is LQKENI in the germline V gene. CDR3 nucleotide sequence: TGTGCCAGCTCACCGCTCTTACTGATGGTAAAGGGACCCAACACTGAAGCTTTCTTT. Amino acid sequence: CASSPLLLMVKGPNTEAFF.